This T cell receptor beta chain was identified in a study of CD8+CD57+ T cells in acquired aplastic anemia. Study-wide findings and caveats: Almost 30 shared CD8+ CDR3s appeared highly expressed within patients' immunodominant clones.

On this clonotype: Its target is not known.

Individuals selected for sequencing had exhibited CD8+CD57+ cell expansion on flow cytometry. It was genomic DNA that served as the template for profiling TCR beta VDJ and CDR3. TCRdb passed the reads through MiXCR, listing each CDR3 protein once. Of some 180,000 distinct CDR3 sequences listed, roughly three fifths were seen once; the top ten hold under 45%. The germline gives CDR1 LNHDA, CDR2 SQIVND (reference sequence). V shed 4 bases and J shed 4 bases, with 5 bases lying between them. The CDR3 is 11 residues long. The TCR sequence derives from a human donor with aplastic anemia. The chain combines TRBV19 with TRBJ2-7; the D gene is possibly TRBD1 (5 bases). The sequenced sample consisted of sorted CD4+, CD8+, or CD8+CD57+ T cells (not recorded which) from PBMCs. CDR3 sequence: CASSKGYEQYF. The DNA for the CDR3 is TGTGCCAGTAGTAAGGGGTACGAGCAGTACTTC. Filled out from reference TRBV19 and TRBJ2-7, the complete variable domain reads DGGITQSPKYLFRKEGQNVTLSCEQNLNHDAMYWYRQDPGQGLRLIYYSQIVNDFQKGDIAEGYSVSREKKESFPLTVTSAQKNPTAFYLCASSKGYEQYFGPGTRLTVT.